This record covers a single TCR beta chain. V was pared by 5 bases and J by 3 bases, with 8 bases between. The CDR3 spans 13 residues. Germline CDR1 is LNHDA and CDR2 is SQIVND (reference sequence). This sample stems from a study of shared clonotypes between healthy human individuals. Sequencing was performed with immunoSEQ multiplex PCR; in TCRdb, only in-frame clones are kept and a portion is missing. Counted here are over a million clones, 96% occurring once; the ten biggest clones make up approximately 1.1%. The donors, all of them Caucasian adults, lived in Nashville, Tennessee. Input material: naive CD4+ T cells sorted from blood. Sample subset: CD45RA+ positively selected. The receptor's source is a young man in good health. The rearrangement links TRBV19 to TRBJ1-5; no reliable D call. The CDR3 loop is CASSLGNNQPQHF. The CDR3 DNA reads as TGTGCCAGTAGTCTCGGAAACAATCAGCCCCAGCATTTT.